A selection of T cell receptor beta chains follows, all from one sample in a study of blood T cell repertoires in COVID-19. Method: immunoSEQ multiplex PCR; TCRdb's copy keeps in-frame clones and lacks some. The sample lists 60,000 to 70,000 clones; 65% to 90% were seen once. Sequencing was carried out using peripheral blood. The receptors here all came from a woman in her sixties with acute or convalescent COVID-19. Both conserved end residues are part of each CDR3. The D gene is left open where the match is weak. The listing skips clone size in some rows; elsewhere it reads once, few, many or a size class.

D,J,length,V,size,DNA,CDR3
TRBD2,TRBJ2-1,15,TRBV5-4,-,TGTGCCAGCAGCCAGACTAGCGGGAGGGTTAATGAGCAGTTCTTC,CASSQTSGRVNEQFF
TRBD2,TRBJ2-2,16,TRBV19,-,TGTGCCAGTAGTATCGGGGGGGCAACAGTTGGCGGGGAGCTGTTTTTT,CASSIGGATVGGELFF
-,TRBJ2-7,17,TRBV13,-,TGTGCCAGCAGCTTAGGCGGGCGGGGACGGCCCAAATCCGAGCAGTACTTC,CASSLGGRGRPKSEQYF
-,TRBJ1-2,15,TRBV7-3,-,TGTGCCAGCAGCCCTCAACCCGGGTATAACTATGGCTACACCTTC,CASSPQPGYNYGYTF
TRBD2,TRBJ2-1,15,TRBV20-1,-,TGCAGTGCTAGTAGTATAGCGGGGGACTACAATGAGCAGTTCTTC,CSASSIAGDYNEQFF
TRBD1,TRBJ1-6,15,TRBV28,few,TGTGCCAGCAGTCTACGACAGGGGTATAATTCACCCCTCCACTTT,CASSLRQGYNSPLHF
TRBD2,TRBJ2-1,14,TRBV7-3,-,TGTGCCAGCAGCTTAGCGGGAGGGCCCAATGAGCAGTTCTTC,CASSLAGGPNEQFF
TRBD1,TRBJ2-7,13,TRBV3-1/TRBV3-2,-,TGTGCCAGCAGCCAGGGTGGGACAGTGAAACAGTACTTC,CASSQGGTVKQYF
TRBD1,TRBJ1-1,16,TRBV9,-,TGTGCCAGCAGCGTAGCGCCGGGACAGCGGAACACTGAAGCTTTCTTT,CASSVAPGQRNTEAFF
TRBD1,TRBJ2-5,15,TRBV5-1,-,TGCGCCAGCAGCTTGCAGGGACAGGGCCAAGAGACCCAGTACTTC,CASSLQGQGQETQYF
-,TRBJ1-1,14,TRBV12-5,-,TGTGCTAGTTCAGCTGGCGGGGTGAACACTGAAGCTTTCTTT,CASSAGGVNTEAFF
-,TRBJ2-7,13,TRBV19,-,TGTGCCAGTAGTAGTAGGCAGGGCTACGAGCAGTACTTC,CASSSRQGYEQYF
-,TRBJ1-1,14,TRBV4-1,-,TGCGCCAGCAGCTTACAAACAGCGAACACTGAAGCTTTCTTT,CASSLQTANTEAFF
TRBD1,TRBJ1-2,14,TRBV9,-,TGTGCCAGCACCCCCGGGACAGACTTCTATGGCTACACCTTC,CASTPGTDFYGYTF
TRBD2,TRBJ2-5,19,TRBV15,-,TGTGCCACCAGCAGATTTGGGGCTAGCGGGAGCGCCATCCAAGAGACCCAGTACTTC,CATSRFGASGSAIQETQYF
-,TRBJ1-1,14,TRBV5-5,-,TGTGCCAGCAGCCCGGAGACGCAGTCGTTTGAAGCTTTCTTT,CASSPETQSFEAFF
-,TRBJ1-6,14,TRBV28,-,TGTGCCAGCAGTTTCTATAGCTATAATTCACCCCTCCACTTT,CASSFYSYNSPLHF
TRBD2,TRBJ2-5,15,TRBV19,-,TGTGCCTGTTCTAGCGGGGGGTCTCTCCAAGAGACCCAGTACTTC,CACSSGGSLQETQYF
-,TRBJ1-4,17,TRBV7-2,-,TGTGCCAGCAGCTACAGGGCTCCACCGTCAACTAATGAAAAACTGTTTTTT,CASSYRAPPSTNEKLFF
-,TRBJ2-3,17,TRBV2,-,TGTGCCAGCAGTGAAGCGGGTTCTGGCGGATACACAGATACGCAGTATTTT,CASSEAGSGGYTDTQYF
-,TRBJ1-1,14,TRBV30,few,TGTGCCTGGAGTGGGCGGGGGATGAGCACTGAAGCTTTCTTT,CAWSGRGMSTEAFF
-,TRBJ2-1,12,TRBV30,-,TGTGCGATCGTGGCTAGTTACAATGAGCAGTTCTTC,CAIVASYNEQFF
TRBD1,TRBJ2-3,17,TRBV7-3,-,TGTGCCAGCAGCGCGTACCGGGGACAGGGAAGCACAGATACGCAGTATTTT,CASSAYRGQGSTDTQYF
-,TRBJ1-1,14,TRBV19,once,TGTGCCAGTAGTTCTCGGGTCCTTAGGACTGAAGCTTTCTTT,CASSSRVLRTEAFF
TRBD1,TRBJ1-5,14,TRBV2,-,TGTGCCAGCAGTGGGACAGGGGGCAATCAGCCCCAGCATTTT,CASSGTGGNQPQHF
-,TRBJ2-7,14,TRBV7-2,once,TGTGCCAGCAGCTTAGAGTGGCTAGATAACGAGCAGTACTTC,CASSLEWLDNEQYF
TRBD1,TRBJ1-2,18,TRBV15,-,TGTGCCACCAGCACCTTGGGACAGGGGAAAGGGTATAACTATGGCTACACCTTC,CATSTLGQGKGYNYGYTF
-,TRBJ2-5,13,TRBV24-1,-,TGTGCCACCAGTGATTTCATCGGGGAGACCCAGTACTTC,CATSDFIGETQYF
TRBD1,TRBJ1-4,15,TRBV7-9,-,TGTGCCAGCAGCTTAGACACAGGGGGCGATGAAAAACTGTTTTTT,CASSLDTGGDEKLFF